The clone carrying this T cell receptor (beta chain) was observed a few times. The entry originates in a study of regulatory T cells in long-lasting Graves disease. Time point in this sample: newly diagnosed GD, antithyroid drugs for less than 3 months. With RNA extracted from PBMCs as input, the TCR library was made. The CDR3 has 14 amino acids. Germline V lookup: CDR1 LGHNA, CDR2 YSLEER. V was shortened by 0 bases and J by 0 bases, with 6 bases between the two germline ends. Building of the TCR beta libraries involved iRepertoire HTBI primers and Arm-PCR of CDR3 regions. Each CDR3 protein gets one entry after TCRdb re-called the multiplex PCR reads with MiXCR. Of more than 450,000 distinct CDR3 sequences listed, around 12% were seen once; the top ten hold roughly 8.9%. The data were also submitted as part of a second study, on T cells in Graves' hyperthyroidism and ophthalmopathy.

The rearrangement joins TRBV4-3 to TRBJ2-7; D gene ambiguous. The sample was peripheral blood mononuclear cells (PBMCs), taken at new diagnosis, from a patient treated with antithyroid drugs. The clonotype originates from a woman in her twenties or thirties with Graves disease. The CDR3 loop reads CASSQDYDSYEQYF. For the CDR3, the DNA is TGCGCCAGCAGCCAAGATTACGACTCCTACGAGCAGTACTTC.